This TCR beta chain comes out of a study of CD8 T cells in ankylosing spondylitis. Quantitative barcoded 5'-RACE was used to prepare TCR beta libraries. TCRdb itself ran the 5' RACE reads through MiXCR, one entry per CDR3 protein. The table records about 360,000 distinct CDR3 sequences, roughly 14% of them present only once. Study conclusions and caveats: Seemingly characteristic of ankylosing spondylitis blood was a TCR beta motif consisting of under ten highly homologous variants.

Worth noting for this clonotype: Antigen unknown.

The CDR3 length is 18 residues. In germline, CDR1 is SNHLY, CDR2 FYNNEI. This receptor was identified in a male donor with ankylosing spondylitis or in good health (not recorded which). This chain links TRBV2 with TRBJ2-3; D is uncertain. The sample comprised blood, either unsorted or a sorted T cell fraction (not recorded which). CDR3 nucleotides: TGTACCTGCAGTCCCCCTTGGTTTGGCGGCGTTTTTACAGATACGCAGTATTTT. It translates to CTCSPPWFGGVFTDTQYF.